This T cell receptor (beta chain) originates from a study of CD8 T cells in ankylosing spondylitis. V was cut by 7 bases and J by 5 bases, with 12 bases left in between. This CDR3 comprises 14 residues. This clonotype has at least ten counts. TCRdb redid the calling of the 5' RACE reads with MiXCR, one entry per CDR3 protein. The table records some 200,000 distinct CDR3 sequences, about 20% of them present only once. The sample taken for sequencing was blood, either unsorted or a sorted T cell fraction (not recorded which). The source of this sequence is a male donor aged 10-29 years with ankylosing spondylitis or in good health (not recorded which). This sequence joins TRBV12-3 or TRBV12-4 and TRBJ1-6; D remains ambiguous. CDR3 sequence reads: CASNIQGDNSPLHF. CDR3 in DNA: TGTGCCAGCAATATACAAGGAGATAATTCACCCCTCCACTTT.